Listed here are 31 T cell receptor beta chains from one sample, sequenced in a study of identical twins. TCRdb independently ran MiXCR on the 5' RACE reads; one entry per CDR3 protein. The data hold about 260,000 distinct CDR3 sequences, with about 7% observed a single time. These data were also reused for a study on yellow fever vaccine responses in identical twins.

Sequenced material: memory (CD45RO+) T cells sorted from blood. The receptors come from a young woman in good health.

The sample holds a few counts of this clonotype. The V call is TRBV5-1, the J call TRBJ2-1; tentatively, D is TRBD1 (5 bases). CDR3 length equals 16 residues. Germline V gene data show CDR1 as SGHRS and CDR2 as YFSETQ. With 0 bases removed from V and 0 bases from J, the gap between germline ends came to 10 bases. The CDR3 is CASSLVAGRSYNEQFF. In DNA, the CDR3 is TGCGCCAGCAGCTTGGTGGCAGGGCGCTCCTACAATGAGCAGTTCTTC. Full variable domain (rest looked up from reference TRBV5-1 and TRBJ2-1): KAGVTQTPRYLIKTRGQQVTLSCSPISGHRSVSWYQQTPGQGLQFLFEYFSETQRNKGNFPGRFSGRQFSNSRSEMNVSTLELGDSALYLCASSLVAGRSYNEQFFGPGTRLTVL.

This clonotype has just one count. The chain links TRBV18 to TRBJ2-5, with a weak D call TRBD1 (6 bases). Trimming took off 3 bases at V and 3 bases at J, with 20 bases between the two ends. The length of the CDR3 is 17 residues. The germline gives CDR1 KGHSH, CDR2 LQKENI. CDR3 DNA: TGTGCCAGCTCACCCCCAGGGGCCGGACAGTTAAAAGAGACCCAGTACTTC. It encodes CASSPPGAGQLKETQYF.

This clonotype was recorded many times. CDR3 sequence reads: CASSQTGQNDHKQFF. CDR3 nucleotides: TGCGCCAGCAGCCAAACGGGACAGAACGATCATAAGCAGTTCTTC. This chain uses TRBV5-1 with TRBJ2-1, with 7 bases identical to TRBD1. CDR3 length: 15 residues. CDR1 SGHRS and CDR2 YFSETQ come from the germline V gene. V shed 4 bases, J shed 11 bases, and the junction held 15 bases outside the gene matches.

The chain combines TRBV20-1 with TRBJ1-2, with a tentative D call TRBD1 (6 bases). The V and J ends lost 0 bases and 8 bases respectively, with 19 bases between them. Per the germline V gene, CDR1 is DFQATT and CDR2 is SNEGSKA (reference sequence). CDR3 size: 15 residues. CDR3 in amino acids: CSARDLGGRSKGYTF. Written as DNA, the CDR3 is TGCAGTGCTAGAGATCTCGGGGGGCGCTCGAAAGGCTACACCTTC.

A few counts support this clonotype. The V call is TRBV20-1, the J call TRBJ1-2; unclear D gene. Germline V gene lookup returns CDR1 DFQATT and CDR2 SNEGSKA (reference sequence). The CDR3 runs to 13 residues. Trimming pared 6 bases from V and 6 bases from J, leaving 17 bases between. CDR3 in DNA: TGCAGTGCCCCCGACCAGCTTCAGGATGGCTACACCTTC. Encoded protein: CSAPDQLQDGYTF.

This clonotype was seen ten or more times. The chain employs TRBV5-5 and TRBJ2-3; D is possibly TRBD2 (5 bases). With 2 bases removed from V and 6 bases from J, the gap between germline ends came to 7 bases. Per the germline V gene, CDR1 is SGHKS and CDR2 is YYEKEE (reference sequence). This CDR3 has 12 residues. The CDR3 DNA follows: TGTGCCAGCAGCTTTAGGGAGGATACGCAGTATTTT. Its protein is CASSFREDTQYF.

In its sample, this clonotype was seen many times. The gene calls are TRBV7-9 and TRBJ2-7; D not resolved. Germline CDR1 is SEHNR and CDR2 is FQNEAQ (reference sequence). The CDR3 loop spans 13 amino acids. Trimming cost V 3 bases and J 3 bases, with 9 bases left between them. The CDR3 region has the DNA TGTGCCAGCAGCTTCTCAGGAAACTACGAGCAGTACGTC. Encoded protein: CASSFSGNYEQYV.

This clonotype was seen at least ten times. The gene calls are TRBV24-1 and TRBJ1-4; D perhaps matches TRBD1 (5 bases). The V and J ends lost 4 bases and 4 bases respectively, with 9 bases between them. Germline V lookup: CDR1 KGHDR, CDR2 SFDVKD. The CDR3 length is 14 residues. The CDR3 sequence: CATSEGPGNEKLFF. The CDR3, as DNA: TGTGCCACCAGTGAGGGACCGGGTAATGAAAAACTGTTTTTT.

This clonotype was seen at least ten times. The gene calls are TRBV29-1 and TRBJ2-5, with TRBD1 identical over 7 bases. Germline V gene sequence: CDR1 SQVTM, CDR2 ANQGSEA. V lost 7 bases, J lost 4 bases, and 9 bases stayed unmatched. This CDR3 has 13 residues. The CDR3 region is CSASQGGGETQYF. The DNA of the CDR3 is TGCAGCGCCTCCCAAGGGGGCGGAGAGACCCAGTACTTC.

The genes are TRBV12-3 or TRBV12-4 and TRBJ2-3, with a possible D match to TRBD2 (5 bases). This CDR3 is built from 14 residues. The V gene lost 5 bases and the J gene lost 4 bases, with 13 bases spanning the gap. CDR3 nucleotide sequence: TGTGCCAGCAGTCGAGCGGTAGGATCAGATACGCAGTATTTT. Its protein product is CASSRAVGSDTQYF.

The V call is TRBV11-2, the J call TRBJ2-3; unclear D gene. The CDR3 length is 13 residues. Germline loops: CDR1 SGHAT, CDR2 FQNNGV. V was cut by 1 base and J by 5 bases, with 7 bases left in between. The CDR3 DNA is TGTGCCAGCAGCTTAGTCCCTCAAGATACGCAGTATTTT. Translation: CASSLVPQDTQYF.

This clonotype was seen at least ten times. The V and J genes are TRBV3-1 and TRBJ1-6, with a weak D call TRBD1 (6 bases). CDR3 length: 16 amino acids. Trimming cost V 0 bases and J 10 bases, with 16 bases left between them. In germline, CDR1 is LGHDT, CDR2 YNNKEL (reference sequence). CDR3: CASSQDAGGDISPLHF. The CDR3 DNA follows: TGTGCCAGCAGCCAAGATGCGGGGGGCGATATCTCACCCCTCCACTTT.

The chain employs TRBV5-1 and TRBJ1-4; possibly TRBD1 for D (5 bases). CDR1 SGHRS and CDR2 YFSETQ come from the germline V gene. This CDR3 comprises 15 residues. The V and J ends lost 3 bases and 7 bases respectively, with 16 bases between them. The CDR3 loop reads CASSWGPGTGEKLFF. In DNA form, the CDR3 reads TGCGCCAGCAGCTGGGGACCGGGAACAGGTGAAAAACTGTTTTTT. Full variable domain (outside the CDR3, taken from reference TRBV5-1 and TRBJ1-4): KAGVTQTPRYLIKTRGQQVTLSCSPISGHRSVSWYQQTPGQGLQFLFEYFSETQRNKGNFPGRFSGRQFSNSRSEMNVSTLELGDSALYLCASSWGPGTGEKLFFGSGTQLSVL.

This clonotype has only a few counts. The chain carries TRBV6-6 and TRBJ2-7; 8 nucleotides align to TRBD1. The trim removed 5 bases at V and 6 bases at J, leaving 6 bases unmatched. The CDR3 has 13 residues. Germline V gene lookup returns CDR1 MNHNY and CDR2 SVGAGI (reference sequence). CDR3 sequence (DNA): TGTGCCAGCAGTGGACGTACAGGGGGCGAGCAGTACGTC. It yields the protein CASSGRTGGEQYV.

V gene TRBV12-3 or TRBV12-4 combines with J gene TRBJ1-5, with 10 positions matching TRBD1. Germline trimming cut 6 bases from V and 11 bases from J; bases unmatched to any gene: 10. This CDR3 is 14 amino acids long. The CDR3 nucleotides read TGTGCCAGCAGGGGACAGGGGCTGTCCGGGGCCCAGCATTTT. This codes for CASRGQGLSGAQHF.

In this sample, this clonotype turned up a few times. The CDR3 nucleotides read TGTGCCAGCTCACCAACCCGGACAGGGGCCGAGCAGTACTTC. Its translation is CASSPTRTGAEQYF. The genes are TRBV18 and TRBJ2-7; 9 nucleotides align to TRBD1. The CDR3 has 14 residues. With 2 bases clipped from V and 6 bases from J, the junction kept 5 bases outside the gene matches. The germline gives CDR1 KGHSH, CDR2 LQKENI.

The rearrangement joins TRBV2 to TRBJ1-1; 9 bases align to TRBD1. This CDR3 has 16 residues. J gave up 4 bases and V 6 bases, and 12 bases lay outside the gene matches. Germline V CDR1 and CDR2: SNHLY, FYNNEI. The CDR3 DNA follows: TGTGCCAGCAGAGCCGGGACAGGGTTTTATAGCACTGAAGCTTTCTTT. Translated, it gives CASRAGTGFYSTEAFF. Combining the CDR3 with reference TRBV2 and TRBJ1-1 gives the whole variable domain EPEVTQTPSHQVTQMGQEVILRCVPISNHLYFYWYRQILGQKVEFLVSFYNNEISEKSEIFDDQFSVERPDGSNFTLKIRSTKLEDSAMYFCASRAGTGFYSTEAFFGQGTRLTVV.

The chain uses TRBV4-1 and TRBJ2-6, with 7 bases matching TRBD2. Per germline, CDR1 MGHRA and CDR2 YSYEKL. This CDR3 has 20 residues. Losses at the gene ends were 0 bases for V and 0 bases for J; bases not matched to a gene: 11. This chain's CDR3 is CASSQDWGGRAVSGANVLTF. The CDR3 DNA sequence: TGCGCCAGCAGCCAAGATTGGGGGGGACGGGCGGTCTCTGGGGCCAACGTCCTGACTTTC.

This clonotype was detected a few times. The rearrangement joins TRBV5-1 to TRBJ1-2; TRBD1 might be the D (5 bases). CDR3 length: 15 residues. Trimming cost V 0 bases and J 0 bases, with 9 bases left between them. Germline loops: CDR1 SGHRS, CDR2 YFSETQ. The CDR3 region is CASSLGDLANYGYTF. Written as DNA, the CDR3 is TGCGCCAGCAGCTTGGGGGACCTAGCTAACTATGGCTACACCTTC.

Only a few counts were recorded for this clonotype. J is TRBJ2-1 and V is TRBV12-3 or TRBV12-4; D gene ambiguous. Between the trimmed V and J ends, which lost 7 bases and 3 bases, there was a span of 7 bases. This CDR3 spans 12 amino acids. The CDR3 DNA sequence: TGTGCCAGCACCGTCAGCTACAATGAGCAGTTCTTC. It is translated as CASTVSYNEQFF.

At least ten counts were recorded for this clonotype. This chain connects TRBV25-1 to TRBJ2-1; 8 bases map to TRBD2. V gave up 6 bases and J gave up 6 bases; unmatched junction bases: 10. The CDR3 loop spans 15 amino acids. Germline values: CDR1 MGHDK, CDR2 SYGVNS. The CDR3 loop reads CASRRAGELSNEQFF. DNA of the CDR3: TGTGCCAGCAGGCGAGCGGGAGAACTATCCAATGAGCAGTTCTTC.

This clonotype was found many times. The V and J genes are TRBV13 and TRBJ2-1, with TRBD2 matching 9 bases. The CDR3 contains 15 residues. CDR1 PRHDT and CDR2 FYEKMQ come from the germline V gene (reference sequence). The junction had 7 bases not matched to a gene; V was cut back by 2 bases and J by 8 bases. CDR3 nucleotides: TGTGCCAGCAGCTTATTTAGCGGGAGTAGTGATGAGCAGTTCTTC. Translated: CASSLFSGSSDEQFF.

Only a few counts were recorded for this clonotype. The J gene is TRBJ1-2, the V gene TRBV28; possible D gene TRBD1, 5 bases. The length of the CDR3 is 16 residues. CDR1 and CDR2 from the germline V gene are MDHEN and SYDVKM. Trimming cost V 6 bases and J 4 bases, with 21 bases left between them. The CDR3 reads CASSRQPLTDGYGYTF. The DNA for the CDR3 is TGTGCCAGCAGCCGCCAACCCCTGACAGACGGCTATGGCTACACCTTC.

This clonotype was observed at least ten times. The chain carries TRBV6-5 and TRBJ2-2; 13 positions agree with TRBD2. This CDR3 is 17 amino acids long. The V segment lost 6 bases and the J segment 7 bases; nucleotides outside the gene matches: 11. The germline V gene has CDR1 MNHEY and CDR2 SVGAGI. Written as DNA, the CDR3 is TGTGCCAGCAGCCACTCCACTAGCGGGGGGGCCGGCGGGGAGCTGTTTTTT. Protein sequence: CASSHSTSGGAGGELFF.

The rearrangement uses TRBV7-6 and TRBJ2-6, with 9 bases lining up with TRBD2. CDR1 and CDR2 (germline): SGHVS, FNYEAQ. V was pared by 1 base and J by 4 bases, with 8 bases of the junction left unmatched. The CDR3 is 18 residues long. As DNA, the CDR3 is TGTGCCAGCAGCTTAGTTGGCGGGAGGGCCGCAGGGGCCAACGTCCTGACTTTC. It translates to CASSLVGGRAAGANVLTF.

The table lists this clonotype with many counts. The chain uses TRBV7-2 and TRBJ2-5, with 10 bases aligning to TRBD1. J was trimmed by 2 bases and V by 4 bases; bases with no gene match: 4. The germline CDR1 and CDR2 sequences are SGHTA and FQGNSA. The CDR3 totals 15 residues. The CDR3 DNA is TGTGCCAGCAGCTCGGACAGGGGGAGACAAGAGACCCAGTACTTC. It is translated as CASSSDRGRQETQYF. The entire variable domain, with the rest obtained from reference TRBV7-2 and TRBJ2-5, is as follows: GAGVSQSPSNKVTEKGKDVELRCDPISGHTALYWYRQSLGQGLEFLIYFQGNSAPDKSGLPSDRFSAERTGGSVSTLTIQRTQQEDSAVYLCASSSDRGRQETQYFGPGTRLLVL.

This clonotype occurred a few times. The V and J genes are TRBV11-1 and TRBJ2-1, with 12 bases fitting TRBD2. This CDR3 region has 19 residues. After removal of 7 bases from V and 0 bases from J, the junction contained 13 bases not matched to a gene. Per germline, CDR1 SGHAT and CDR2 FQDESV (reference sequence). The CDR3 coding sequence is TGTGCCAGCAACCCACTAGCGGGGGGACCGGAGAGCTCCTACAATGAGCAGTTCTTC. Protein sequence: CASNPLAGGPESSYNEQFF.

The rearrangement joins TRBV20-1 to TRBJ2-7; 7 nucleotides match TRBD2. With V trimmed by 5 bases and J by 2 bases, 12 bases remained unmatched. The CDR3 runs 15 residues. Germline V gene lookup returns CDR1 DFQATT and CDR2 SNEGSKA (reference sequence). The CDR3 spells CSASIPGRNAYEQYF. In DNA form, the CDR3 reads TGCAGTGCTTCAATCCCCGGGAGGAACGCCTACGAGCAGTACTTC.

This clonotype was counted ten times or more. The gene calls are TRBV5-6 and TRBJ1-1; 7 bases match TRBD1. After removal of 0 bases from V and 8 bases from J, the junction contained 1 base not matched to a gene. Germline V gives CDR1 SGHDT, CDR2 YYEEEE. The CDR3 spans 12 residues. This CDR3 is CASSLDRGEAFF. The CDR3 DNA reads TGTGCCAGCAGCTTGGACAGGGGAGAAGCTTTCTTT.

V usage is TRBV27 and J usage is TRBJ2-2; TRBD2 agrees at 10 bases. This CDR3 region has 17 residues. J was trimmed by 3 bases and V by 4 bases; bases with no gene match: 8. Germline CDR1 reads MNHEY; CDR2 reads SMNVEV (reference sequence). The CDR3: CASSSASGRADTGELFF. DNA for the CDR3: TGTGCCAGCAGTTCAGCAAGCGGGAGGGCCGACACCGGGGAGCTGTTTTTT.

This clonotype was seen a handful of times. The rearrangement joins TRBV7-9 to TRBJ2-7; 7 bases fit TRBD1. The germline CDR1 and CDR2 sequences are SEHNR and FQNEAQ (reference sequence). This CDR3 has 13 amino acids. Losses at the gene ends were 5 bases for V and 6 bases for J; bases not matched to a gene: 7. CDR3: CASSPPRQGEQYF. In DNA, the CDR3 is TGTGCCAGCAGCCCCCCCCGACAGGGCGAGCAGTACTTC.